The clone carrying this T cell receptor beta chain was detected ten times or more. Its antigen is not known. Template-switch 5'RACE cDNA synthesis added a 10-nucleotide unique molecular identifier. MiXCR, run by TCRdb on the 5' RACE reads, gives a single entry per CDR3 protein. The sample carries 45,000 to 55,000 distinct CDR3 sequences, more than 5% recorded once. Some 1 million sorted CD4+ or CD8+ T cells made each library. The data are from a study of neurological immune-mediated disorders. Study-level points and caveats: The greatest degree of TCR clonal expansion was observed in HTLV-1-associated myelopathy, with the lowest in multiple sclerosis, below that of healthy controls. It was the repertoires of 18 of 34 multiple sclerosis patients that phylogenetic grouping placed in one related-CDR3 cluster, which is a possible signature.

Trimming took 4 bases from V and 8 from J; bases not matched to a gene: 13. The CDR3 length is 17 residues. CDR1 and CDR2 (germline): SGDLS, YYNGEE. What was sequenced was CD4+ T cells from blood. The J gene is TRBJ2-1, the V gene TRBV9; 12 bases line up with TRBD2. The clonotype was recovered from a woman under 30 with multiple sclerosis. CDR3 loop: CASSPTERASGRDEQFF. Here the CDR3 DNA reads TGTGCCAGCAGCCCCACCGAGAGGGCTAGCGGGAGGGATGAGCAGTTCTTC.